The 31 T cell receptor beta chains in this list originate from one sample, sequenced in a study of sequential checkpoint blockade in melanoma. Treatment described: randomized to nivolumab then ipilimumab (arm A) or the reverse (arm B). Data came from immunoSEQ multiplex PCR; TCRdb stores just in-frame clones and leaves some out. The sample carries approximately 10,000 clones, about 80% recorded once. The material sequenced was CD8+ T cells sorted from blood (inferred from file names), taken from a patient given nivolumab and ipilimumab in sequence. The source is a human donor with melanoma.

Only a few counts were recorded for this clone. This sequence joins TRBV28 and TRBJ1-2, with D possibly matching TRBD1 (6 bases). Germline CDR1 reads MDHEN; CDR2 reads SYDVKM. Trimming cost V 5 bases and J 0 bases, with 10 bases left between them. The CDR3 has 14 amino acids. CDR3 sequence reads: CASSPPGANYGYTF. The CDR3 DNA sequence: TGTGCCAGCAGTCCGCCAGGGGCTAACTATGGCTACACCTTC.

This chain joins TRBV27 and TRBJ1-6, with 7 positions matching TRBD1. Per the germline V gene, CDR1 is MNHEY and CDR2 is SMNVEV (reference sequence). The V gene end was trimmed by 8 bases and the J gene end by 7 bases; junction bases not matched to a gene: 8. The CDR3 extends over 14 amino acids. The CDR3 here is CASRWGQSNSPLHF. The DNA for the CDR3 is TGTGCCAGCCGATGGGGACAGTCCAATTCACCCCTCCACTTT.

Here the CDR3 DNA reads TGCGCCAGCAGCCAAGATACAAGCGGGGGGGTTTGGTCCTACAATGAGCAGTTCTTC. Translating it yields CASSQDTSGGVWSYNEQFF. V is TRBV4-3 and J is TRBJ2-1; TRBD2 agrees at 10 bases. The CDR3 contains 19 residues. With V trimmed by 0 bases and J by 1 base, 9 bases remained unmatched. Per the germline V gene, CDR1 is LGHNA and CDR2 is YSLEER.

The V gene is TRBV4-3, the J gene TRBJ2-4, with TRBD1 identical over 8 bases. Per the germline V gene, CDR1 is LGHNA and CDR2 is YSLEER. Trimming at V came to 2 bases and at J to 9 bases, leaving 6 bases not matched to a gene. The CDR3 totals 14 residues. The CDR3, as DNA: TGCGCCAGCAGCCAAACGACAGGGGTGGGCATTCAGTACTTC. Its translation: CASSQTTGVGIQYF.

The chain combines TRBV13 with TRBJ2-7, with D tentatively TRBD2 (6 bases). Trimming removed 5 bases at V and 0 bases at J, with 17 bases between. This CDR3 is 16 amino acids long. Germline-derived CDR1 and CDR2 are PRHDT and FYEKMQ (reference sequence). The CDR3 DNA sequence: TGTGCCAGCAGCCCCTTGGGGGAGGAAGGCTCCTACGAGCAGTACTTC. Translated: CASSPLGEEGSYEQYF.

The chain is built from TRBV7-9 and TRBJ2-7; possibly TRBD2 for D (7 bases). V was cut by 2 bases and J by 5 bases, with 25 bases left in between. The germline gives CDR1 SEHNR, CDR2 FQNEAQ (reference sequence). The CDR3 has 18 amino acids. The CDR3 coding sequence is TGTGCCAGCAGCTTAACAACCTCTTTAGTGGGGGGGCAGGACGAGCAGTACTTC. Translated: CASSLTTSLVGGQDEQYF.

V usage is TRBV7-9 and J usage is TRBJ2-1, with a tentative D call TRBD2 (6 bases). The CDR3 loop spans 12 amino acids. Looked up from germline, CDR1 is SEHNR and CDR2 is FQNEAQ (reference sequence). V was trimmed by 8 bases and J by 8 bases, leaving 13 bases between them. This chain's CDR3 is CASGRRRDEQFF. The CDR3 DNA follows: TGTGCCAGCGGACGGCGGAGGGATGAGCAGTTCTTC.

In DNA, the CDR3 is TGTGCCAGCAGCGACAGAATTATATCTCAGCCCCAGCATTTT. Translated: CASSDRIISQPQHF. The chain employs TRBV2 and TRBJ1-5, with D possibly TRBD1 on 5 matching bases. CDR1 is SNHLY and CDR2 is FYNNEI in the germline V gene. This CDR3 is 14 amino acids long. The V end was cut by 6 bases, the J end by 6 bases, with 15 bases between.

The chain employs TRBV28 and TRBJ2-7; 7 bases align to TRBD2. The V and J ends lost 3 bases and 2 bases, in that order; junction bases with no gene match: 4. CDR1 and CDR2 (germline): MDHEN, SYDVKM. This CDR3 comprises 14 residues. CDR3 nucleotide sequence: TGTGCCAGCAGTTTCCGGGCGGGGGCCTACGAGCAGTACTTC. It is translated as CASSFRAGAYEQYF.

This clone has just one count. The chain employs TRBV27 and TRBJ2-7; D is possibly TRBD2 (6 bases). The CDR3 is made up of 9 amino acids. Germline V lookup: CDR1 MNHEY, CDR2 SMNVEV (reference sequence). CDR3 nucleotide sequence: TGTGCGGCGGGGCACGAGCAGTACTTC. It encodes CAAGHEQYF.

This chain uses TRBV7-9 with TRBJ1-2; TRBD1 matches at 11 bases. Germline CDR1 is SEHNR and CDR2 is FQNEAQ (reference sequence). Unmatched junction bases numbered 10, after V lost 0 bases and J lost 4 bases. The CDR3 loop spans 18 amino acids. This CDR3 reads CASSLAGQGVSLGYGYTF. As DNA, the CDR3 is TGTGCCAGCAGCTTAGCGGGACAGGGGGTTTCGCTCGGCTATGGCTACACCTTC.

This chain links TRBV27 with TRBJ1-1, with 11 nucleotides matching TRBD1. J lost 9 bases, V lost 5 bases, and 5 bases had no gene match. The germline CDR1 and CDR2 sequences are MNHEY and SMNVEV (reference sequence). CDR3 length: 13 amino acids. The CDR3 sequence is CASSQDRGRKAFF. The CDR3 coding sequence is TGTGCCAGCAGTCAGGACAGGGGGCGAAAAGCTTTCTTT.

The chain couples TRBV6-5 to TRBJ2-5; D is ambiguous. Trimming stripped 0 bases from V and 4 bases from J, with 12 bases between. Germline values: CDR1 MNHEY, CDR2 SVGAGI. The CDR3 loop spans 15 amino acids. The CDR3 loop is CASSYSMSSGETQYF. In nucleotides, the CDR3 is TGTGCCAGCAGTTACTCGATGAGTTCGGGAGAGACCCAGTACTTC.

This chain joins TRBV27 and TRBJ2-7; TRBD1 agrees at 10 bases. The CDR3 is made up of 13 amino acids. The germline gives CDR1 MNHEY, CDR2 SMNVEV (reference sequence). Losses at the gene ends were 6 bases for V and 2 bases for J; bases not matched to a gene: 1. For the CDR3, the DNA is TGTGCCAGCAGGGGGACAGGGGCCTACGAGCAGTACTTC. This gives the protein CASRGTGAYEQYF.

J is TRBJ2-3 and V is TRBV19; the match to TRBD2 covers 8 bases. Per germline, CDR1 LNHDA and CDR2 SQIVND (reference sequence). Trimming took 8 bases from V and 2 from J; bases not matched to a gene: 12. The CDR3 loop spans 16 amino acids. The CDR3 here is CASEDPERGTTDTQYF. CDR3 in DNA: TGTGCCAGTGAGGATCCCGAGCGGGGGACCACAGATACGCAGTATTTT.

The gene calls are TRBV29-1 and TRBJ2-7, with D possibly being TRBD1 (6 bases). The ends were cut back, 1 base at V and 0 bases at J, with 19 bases in the middle. Germline V gene data show CDR1 as SQVTM and CDR2 as ANQGSEA. The CDR3 covers 17 residues. For the CDR3, the DNA is TGCAGCGTTGAAGGAATCTCGGGACATCCTCGCTCCTACGAGCAGTACTTC. Translation: CSVEGISGHPRSYEQYF.

This chain links TRBV2 with TRBJ2-3, with 10 nucleotides matching TRBD1. The germline V gene encodes CDR1 SNHLY and CDR2 FYNNEI. V was pared by 9 bases and J by 5 bases, with 8 bases of the junction left unmatched. The CDR3 runs to 14 residues. The CDR3 coding sequence is TGTGCCAGTACTCCTCGGGACAGGGGAGATACGCAGTATTTT. It encodes CASTPRDRGDTQYF.

The J gene is TRBJ2-7, the V gene TRBV19; D is perhaps TRBD1 (6 bases). Per the germline V gene, CDR1 is LNHDA and CDR2 is SQIVND (reference sequence). V was cut by 6 bases and J by 5 bases, with 17 bases left in between. CDR3 size: 14 residues. DNA for the CDR3: TGTGCCAGTAGCGCAACTGGACAGCGCCACGAGCAGTACTTC. It encodes CASSATGQRHEQYF.

V usage is TRBV6-5 and J usage is TRBJ1-4; 8 nucleotides agree with TRBD1. Germline trimming cut 5 bases from V and 7 bases from J; bases unmatched to any gene: 9. The germline V gene encodes CDR1 MNHEY and CDR2 SVGAGI. The CDR3 is made up of 15 amino acids. The CDR3 sequence is CASSPGQGVIEKLFF. CDR3 bases: TGTGCCAGCAGTCCCGGACAGGGCGTTATTGAAAAACTGTTTTTT.

CDR3: CASSLGAEGYTF. For the CDR3, the DNA is TGTGCCAGCAGCTTAGGAGCGGAGGGCTACACCTTC. The chain couples TRBV7-9 to TRBJ1-2, with no clear D. The V end was cut by 1 base, the J end by 8 bases, with 8 bases between. This CDR3 contains 12 residues. The germline CDR1 and CDR2 sequences are SEHNR and FQNEAQ (reference sequence).

The genes are TRBV7-6 and TRBJ2-5; 14 positions match TRBD2. The germline V gene encodes CDR1 SGHVS and CDR2 FNYEAQ. The V gene end was trimmed by 5 bases and the J gene end by 6 bases; junction bases not matched to a gene: 5. This CDR3 has 15 residues. This CDR3 reads CASSTTSGGVKTQYF. Here the CDR3 DNA reads TGTGCCAGCAGCACGACTAGCGGGGGGGTTAAGACCCAGTACTTC.

This rearrangement joins TRBV4-3 to TRBJ2-1; 10 nucleotides align to TRBD2. Looked up from germline, CDR1 is LGHNA and CDR2 is YSLEER. Trimming took 4 bases from V and 7 from J; bases not matched to a gene: 10. The CDR3 contains 16 residues. The CDR3 protein is CASSPERGGRRNEQFF. Here the CDR3 DNA reads TGCGCCAGCAGCCCTGAGCGGGGGGGCCGTAGAAATGAGCAGTTCTTC.

The chain is built from TRBV28 and TRBJ1-1; 9 bases fit TRBD1. V dropped 10 bases and J dropped 4; count of bases not matched to a gene: 16. The germline gives CDR1 MDHEN, CDR2 SYDVKM. The CDR3 spans 16 residues. CDR3 bases: TGTGCCACCTTACCTACAAGAACAGGGGGCGGCACTGAAGCTTTCTTT. Its translation is CATLPTRTGGGTEAFF.

The V gene is TRBV29-1, the J gene TRBJ1-2; D gene ambiguous. Deletions cut 4 bases from V and 7 bases from J, with 25 bases between. This CDR3 contains 16 residues. CDR1 is SQVTM, CDR2 ANQGSEA, per germline. In nucleotides, the CDR3 is TGCAGCGTTGTGGGGTCTGGAGGGCCGACTAGGATTGGCTACACCTTC. Protein product: CSVVGSGGPTRIGYTF.

The V gene is TRBV7-9, the J gene TRBJ2-5, with 7 positions matching TRBD1. Germline CDR1 and CDR2: SEHNR and FQNEAQ (reference sequence). V shed 1 base and J 3 bases; nucleotides not matched to a gene: 5. The CDR3 is 15 residues long. CDR3 DNA: TGTGCCAGCAGCTTAGGGCCCGACAGGGAAGAGACCCAGTACTTC. Translating it yields CASSLGPDREETQYF. The whole variable domain, remainder taken from reference TRBV7-9 and TRBJ2-5, is DTGVSQNPRHKITKRGQNVTFRCDPISEHNRLYWYRQTLGQGPEFLTYFQNEAQLEKSRLLSDRFSAERPKGSFSTLEIQRTEQGDSAMYLCASSLGPDREETQYFGPGTRLLVL.

The CDR3 reads CATSSDRVNYGYTF. CDR3 sequence (DNA): TGTGCCACCAGCAGTGACAGAGTGAACTATGGCTACACCTTC. The chain employs TRBV15 and TRBJ1-2, with D perhaps matching TRBD1 (5 bases). V was clipped by 3 bases and J by 2 bases, with 10 bases between them. The CDR3 is 14 amino acids. Germline CDR1 is LNHNV and CDR2 is YYDKDF (reference sequence).

The chain couples TRBV30 to TRBJ2-7; TRBD1 is a possible D gene (5 bases). This CDR3 is 13 amino acids long. V was clipped by 6 bases and J by 0 bases, with 12 bases between them. Per germline, CDR1 GTSNPN and CDR2 SVGIG (reference sequence). This chain's CDR3 is CACDDSSSYEQYF. CDR3 nucleotides: TGTGCCTGCGATGACAGTAGCTCCTACGAGCAGTACTTC. Full variable domain (outside the CDR3, taken from reference TRBV30 and TRBJ2-7): SQTIHQWPATLVQPVGSPLSLECTVEGTSNPNLYWYRQAAGRGLQLLFYSVGIGQISSEVPQNLSASRPQDRQFILSSKKLLLSDSGFYLCACDDSSSYEQYFGPGTRLTVT.

V usage is TRBV28 and J usage is TRBJ1-1; D gene uncertain. The CDR3 has 16 amino acids. V was trimmed by 8 bases and J by 0 bases, leaving 19 bases between them. Germline V gene sequence: CDR1 MDHEN, CDR2 SYDVKM. For the CDR3, the DNA is TGTGCCAGCCTTAAGGACCTGGGGAGTGTGAACACTGAAGCTTTCTTT. Protein product: CASLKDLGSVNTEAFF. The whole variable domain, remainder taken from reference TRBV28 and TRBJ1-1, is DVKVTQSSRYLVKRTGEKVFLECVQDMDHENMFWYRQDPGLGLRLIYFSYDVKMKEKGDIPEGYSVSREKKERFSLILESASTNQTSMYLCASLKDLGSVNTEAFFGQGTRLTVV.

This chain links TRBV7-2 with TRBJ1-2, with D perhaps matching TRBD1 (5 bases). The CDR3 totals 12 residues. Germline CDR1 reads SGHTA; CDR2 reads FQGNSA. V was pared by 3 bases and J by 6 bases, with 8 bases between. The CDR3 sequence: CASSFSGNGYTF. The CDR3 DNA sequence: TGTGCCAGCAGCTTTTCAGGGAATGGCTACACCTTC.

This sequence joins TRBV7-9 and TRBJ2-1, with TRBD1 matching 8 bases. Germline trimming cut 1 base from V and 3 bases from J; bases unmatched to any gene: 2. The CDR3 has 15 residues. CDR1 and CDR2 (germline): SEHNR, FQNEAQ (reference sequence). Here the CDR3 DNA reads TGTGCCAGCAGCTTAGTACAGGGGGGCTACAATGAGCAGTTCTTC. Translation gives CASSLVQGGYNEQFF.

The chain has TRBV2 and TRBJ2-5; possibly TRBD1 for D (8 bases). Germline-derived CDR1 and CDR2 are SNHLY and FYNNEI. Trimming took 6 bases from V and 5 from J, leaving 19 bases between them. This CDR3 has 15 amino acids. CDR3 in amino acids: CASSYRGRVGETQYF. The CDR3 DNA reads as TGTGCCAGCAGCTACAGGGGGAGGGTAGGCGAGACCCAGTACTTC. The entire variable domain, with the rest obtained from reference TRBV2 and TRBJ2-5, is as follows: EPEVTQTPSHQVTQMGQEVILRCVPISNHLYFYWYRQILGQKVEFLVSFYNNEISEKSEIFDDQFSVERPDGSNFTLKIRSTKLEDSAMYFCASSYRGRVGETQYFGPGTRLLVL.